The present TCR beta chain was sequenced within a study of blood T cell repertoires in COVID-19. Methods used by the authors: Nucleated cell counts were estimated from reference gene primer amplification. Profiled with immunoSEQ multiplex PCR; TCRdb holds only in-frame clones, not every one. V, J and clone size reflect that table, while D and trimming were determined from the DNA. The sample holds 150,000 to 200,000 clones, just under 90% seen once. Patients in Seattle were enrolled during active infection, then followed longitudinally. Source material: peripheral blood. The source of this sequence is a woman between 70 and 85 years old with COVID-19, enrolled during active disease.

The CDR3 DNA sequence: TGTGCCAGCAGTGAAGCCAAGGGGGCAATAAGCGGAGACACCATATATTTT. Translation: CASSEAKGAISGDTIYF. This chain joins TRBV6-1 and TRBJ1-3; 7 bases are shared with TRBD1. This CDR3 is built from 17 residues. Germline V gene data show CDR1 as MNHNS and CDR2 as SASEGT. Germline trimming cut 0 bases from V and 8 bases from J; bases unmatched to any gene: 13.